The 24 T cell receptor beta chains given below trace back to one sample, sequenced in a study of CD8 T cells in ankylosing spondylitis. Study results and caveats: For ankylosing spondylitis blood, a TCR beta motif of about 8 highly homologous variants appeared characteristic.

For these receptors, no antigen is known. From the 5' RACE reads, TCRdb called clonotypes with MiXCR, one entry per CDR3 protein. The table records fewer than 550,000 distinct CDR3 sequences, approximately 5.3% of them present only once. The sequenced sample was blood, either unsorted or a sorted T cell fraction (not recorded which). These receptors were taken from a male donor with ankylosing spondylitis.

Written as DNA, the CDR3 is TGCAGTGCTAGAAGCGGTGAAGAGACCCAGTACTTC. The encoded protein is CSARSGEETQYF. V is TRBV20-1 and J is TRBJ2-5, with D possibly being TRBD2 (5 bases). The germline V and J ends were trimmed by 2 bases and 3 bases, with 7 bases remaining between them. The CDR3 spans 12 residues. Germline V gives CDR1 DFQATT, CDR2 SNEGSKA (reference sequence).

This clonotype was seen repeatedly, ten times or more. The rearrangement joins TRBV27 to TRBJ2-5; 7 bases agree with TRBD1. Germline V gene lookup returns CDR1 MNHEY and CDR2 SMNVEV (reference sequence). This CDR3 comprises 13 residues. J lost 4 bases, V lost 6 bases, and 5 bases had no gene match. The CDR3 here is CASSSRQGETQYF. DNA for the CDR3: TGTGCCAGCAGCTCTCGACAGGGAGAGACCCAGTACTTC.

This clonotype was seen ten or more times. V gene TRBV7-2 combines with J gene TRBJ1-6, with D perhaps matching TRBD1 (5 bases). Germline V gene lookup returns CDR1 SGHTA and CDR2 FQGNSA. V lost 5 bases and J 9 bases, leaving 11 bases between the germline ends. The CDR3 extends over 13 amino acids. This CDR3 is CASSPGGGSPLHF. CDR3 in DNA: TGTGCCAGCAGCCCGGGGGGGGGTTCACCCCTCCACTTT. Filled out from reference TRBV7-2 and TRBJ1-6, the complete variable domain reads GAGVSQSPSNKVTEKGKDVELRCDPISGHTALYWYRQSLGQGLEFLIYFQGNSAPDKSGLPSDRFSAERTGGSVSTLTIQRTQQEDSAVYLCASSPGGGSPLHFGNGTRLTVT.

This clonotype was seen at least ten times. This rearrangement joins TRBV9 to TRBJ2-2, with TRBD1 matching over 10 bases. Germline CDR1 and CDR2: SGDLS and YYNGEE. The CDR3 runs 16 residues. V was pared by 3 bases and J by 4 bases, with 6 bases of the junction left unmatched. CDR3 DNA: TGTGCCAGCAGCGGAGCGGGACAGGGGCTCACCGGGGAGCTGTTTTTT. Amino acid sequence: CASSGAGQGLTGELFF.

This clonotype appeared many times. The chain carries TRBV28 and TRBJ1-2; 7 bases fit TRBD1. Trimming at V came to 1 base and at J to 8 bases, leaving 7 bases not matched to a gene. Germline-derived CDR1 and CDR2 are MDHEN and SYDVKM. The CDR3 runs 14 residues. The CDR3 spells CASSLSRGRRGYTF. DNA for the CDR3: TGTGCCAGCAGTTTATCAAGGGGGCGCAGGGGCTACACCTTC.

This clonotype was recorded many times. The chain links TRBV27 to TRBJ1-5; D unclear. CDR1 and CDR2 (germline): MNHEY, SMNVEV (reference sequence). The V end was cut by 1 base, the J end by 2 bases, with 6 bases between. The CDR3 loop spans 14 amino acids. This CDR3 reads CASSLYQGNQPQHF. DNA of the CDR3: TGTGCCAGCAGTTTATATCAGGGCAATCAGCCCCAGCATTTT.

This clonotype was recorded many times. This chain connects TRBV20-1 to TRBJ2-5; D may be TRBD2 (7 bases). Trimming pared 3 bases from V and 5 bases from J, leaving 16 bases between. This CDR3 comprises 14 residues. Germline CDR1 is DFQATT and CDR2 is SNEGSKA (reference sequence). CDR3 sequence reads: CSASFPQGGETQYF. The DNA for the CDR3 is TGCAGTGCTAGTTTCCCACAGGGAGGGGAGACCCAGTACTTC.

Many counts were recorded for this clonotype. The chain has TRBV2 and TRBJ2-6; 9 nucleotides align to TRBD1. Trimming took 6 bases from V and 0 from J; bases not matched to a gene: 3. Per germline, CDR1 SNHLY and CDR2 FYNNEI. The CDR3 sequence is 16 residues long. The CDR3 sequence is CASSRTGDSGANVLTF. The CDR3 nucleotides are TGTGCCAGCAGCAGGACAGGGGACTCTGGGGCCAACGTCCTGACTTTC. Filled out from reference TRBV2 and TRBJ2-6, the complete variable domain reads EPEVTQTPSHQVTQMGQEVILRCVPISNHLYFYWYRQILGQKVEFLVSFYNNEISEKSEIFDDQFSVERPDGSNFTLKIRSTKLEDSAMYFCASSRTGDSGANVLTFGAGSRLTVL.

The J gene is TRBJ2-3, the V gene TRBV24-1; D gene uncertain. The CDR3 spans 14 residues. Germline CDR1 reads KGHDR; CDR2 reads SFDVKD. V was cut by 6 bases and J by 0 bases, with 9 bases left in between. CDR3 DNA: TGTGCCACCAGTAGAAGCCCTAGCACAGATACGCAGTATTTT. Translating gives CATSRSPSTDTQYF.

This clonotype was seen ten or more times. V is TRBV20-1 and J is TRBJ2-7; 8 positions match TRBD2. The germline CDR1 and CDR2 sequences are DFQATT and SNEGSKA (reference sequence). V gave up 2 bases and J gave up 2 bases; unmatched junction bases: 5. The CDR3 contains 14 residues. As DNA, the CDR3 is TGCAGTGCTAGACAGCGGGGGCTAACCTACGAGCAGTACTTC. This gives the protein CSARQRGLTYEQYF.

This clonotype was picked up many times. The chain is built from TRBV6-1 and TRBJ2-1, with D possibly being TRBD1 (7 bases). CDR1 is MNHNS, CDR2 SASEGT, per germline. V gave up 5 bases and J gave up 3 bases, with 17 bases separating them. CDR3 length: 16 amino acids. CDR3 in amino acids: CASSPQGGRNYNEQFF. CDR3 DNA sequence: TGTGCCAGCAGTCCCCAGGGGGGAAGAAACTACAATGAGCAGTTCTTC.

This chain connects TRBV5-4 to TRBJ2-5; 8 nucleotides align to TRBD1. Germline values: CDR1 SGHNT, CDR2 YYREEE (reference sequence). The CDR3 totals 19 residues. Losses at the gene ends were 4 bases for V and 0 bases for J; bases not matched to a gene: 17. The CDR3 DNA sequence: TGTGCCAGCAGCACCCCTTGGCCCCCGGACAGGGTAAACCAAGAGACCCAGTACTTC. Its translation: CASSTPWPPDRVNQETQYF.

The table lists this clonotype with many counts. The rearrangement links TRBV28 to TRBJ2-1, with 10 bases aligning to TRBD2. The germline gives CDR1 MDHEN, CDR2 SYDVKM. The CDR3 loop spans 16 amino acids. The junction had 10 bases not matched to a gene; V was cut back by 6 bases and J by 5 bases. The CDR3 protein is CASSLPLAGVDNEQFF. The CDR3 region has the DNA TGTGCCAGCAGCCTCCCCCTAGCGGGGGTTGACAATGAGCAGTTCTTC.

This clonotype was observed many times. The CDR3 sequence: CASSGSLAGGSYNEQFF. The CDR3 region has the DNA TGCGCCAGCAGCGGATCCCTAGCGGGAGGTTCCTACAATGAGCAGTTCTTC. This chain uses TRBV5-1 with TRBJ2-1; 11 nucleotides align to TRBD2. This CDR3 is built from 17 residues. Germline CDR1 and CDR2: SGHRS and YFSETQ. The J segment lost 1 base and the V segment lost 4 bases, leaving 7 bases of the junction unmatched. Full variable domain (remainder filled in from reference TRBV5-1 and TRBJ2-1): KAGVTQTPRYLIKTRGQQVTLSCSPISGHRSVSWYQQTPGQGLQFLFEYFSETQRNKGNFPGRFSGRQFSNSRSEMNVSTLELGDSALYLCASSGSLAGGSYNEQFFGPGTRLTVL.

This clonotype has a count of ten or more. J is TRBJ1-1 and V is TRBV4-1; D remains ambiguous. The V end was cut by 0 bases, the J end by 4 bases, with 15 bases between. The CDR3 loop spans 16 amino acids. CDR1 and CDR2 from the germline V gene are MGHRA and YSYEKL. Written as DNA, the CDR3 is TGCGCCAGCAGCCAAGAGTACTATGCTGTGGGCACTGAAGCTTTCTTT. This encodes CASSQEYYAVGTEAFF.

This clonotype was detected many times. V is TRBV4-3 and J is TRBJ1-2; perhaps TRBD1 as D (5 bases). In germline, CDR1 is LGHNA, CDR2 YSLEER. The CDR3 sequence is 16 residues long. V was pared by 4 bases and J by 7 bases, with 22 bases between. The CDR3 sequence is CASSPAGNTPRPGYTF. The CDR3 DNA is TGCGCCAGCAGCCCTGCAGGGAATACTCCTCGTCCTGGCTACACCTTC.

This chain connects TRBV30 to TRBJ2-3, with 7 bases identical to TRBD2. The ends lost 3 bases at V and 4 bases at J; junction bases unmatched: 7. CDR1 is GTSNPN and CDR2 is SVGIG in the germline V gene (reference sequence). The length of the CDR3 is 14 residues. The CDR3 nucleotides read TGTGCCTGGAGGGGGGGGAGTAGTGCAGATACGCAGTATTTT. Its protein product is CAWRGGSSADTQYF. The full variable domain, completed using reference TRBV30 and TRBJ2-3, is SQTIHQWPATLVQPVGSPLSLECTVEGTSNPNLYWYRQAAGRGLQLLFYSVGIGQISSEVPQNLSASRPQDRQFILSSKKLLLSDSGFYLCAWRGGSSADTQYFGPGTRLTVL.

This clonotype was seen repeatedly, ten times or more. This rearrangement joins TRBV12-3 or TRBV12-4 to TRBJ1-6; TRBD1 aligns across 9 bases. Losses at the gene ends were 6 bases for V and 7 bases for J; bases not matched to a gene: 4. CDR3 length: 14 amino acids. The CDR3 DNA is TGTGCCAGCAGCTACGACAGGGGGAATTCACCCCTCCACTTT. Its protein product is CASSYDRGNSPLHF.

J is TRBJ1-2 and V is TRBV3-1; D possibly corresponds to TRBD1 (6 bases). This CDR3 has 16 amino acids. CDR1 is LGHDT and CDR2 is YNNKEL in the germline V gene (reference sequence). V was shortened by 1 base and J by 7 bases, with 19 bases between the two germline ends. The CDR3 coding sequence is TGTGCCAGCAGCCAAGTTGCCGGGGACAAGAGGAGTGGCTACACCTTC. It specifies CASSQVAGDKRSGYTF.

In this sample, this clonotype turned up many times. The chain has TRBV24-1 and TRBJ1-1; perhaps TRBD1 as D (5 bases). Germline V CDR1 and CDR2: KGHDR, SFDVKD. This CDR3 contains 12 residues. V was clipped by 10 bases and J by 6 bases, with 14 bases between them. As DNA, the CDR3 is TGTGCCACTTCGCCCGGAGGGGCTGAAGCTTTCTTT. Its protein is CATSPGGAEAFF.

This clonotype has just a few counts. The chain links TRBV11-2 to TRBJ1-1; no firm D call. Germline-derived CDR1 and CDR2 are SGHAT and FQNNGV. The V end was cut by 4 bases, the J end by 11 bases, with 17 bases between. The CDR3 has 13 residues. The CDR3, as DNA: TGTGCCAGCAGCTCGTTGAGAGACGGACCGGCTTTCTTT. Its translation: CASSSLRDGPAFF.

This clonotype was recorded at least ten times. As DNA, the CDR3 is TGCGCCAGCAGGTCAGACTCTAACTATGGCTACACCTTC. This translates into CASRSDSNYGYTF. The genes are TRBV5-1 and TRBJ1-2; D unclear. The V and J ends lost 5 bases and 0 bases respectively, with 8 bases between them. Per germline, CDR1 SGHRS and CDR2 YFSETQ. The CDR3 runs to 13 residues.

The sample holds many counts of this clonotype. The chain links TRBV12-3 or TRBV12-4 to TRBJ1-5; no firm D call. The V end was cut by 1 base, the J end by 1 base, with 14 bases between. The CDR3 sequence is 17 residues long. In DNA form, the CDR3 reads TGTGCCAGCAGTTTAGTCCTTAGGATGCCAAGCAATCAGCCCCAGCATTTT. Translated: CASSLVLRMPSNQPQHF.

This clonotype occurred many times. At one of its ends the junction is not consistent with the germline gene, which may arise from a read error. The chain joins TRBV20-1 to TRBJ2-1; 7 bases map to TRBD1. The CDR3 loop spans 14 amino acids. The germline CDR1 and CDR2 sequences are DFQATT and SNEGSKA (reference sequence). The DNA of the CDR3 is TGCAGTGCTCGAGACAGGGACCCCTACAATGAGCAGTTCTTC. It translates to CSARDRDPYNEQFF.